The rows below give T cell receptor beta chains drawn from one sample of a study of T cells after posttransplantation cyclophosphamide. Produced via immunoSEQ multiplex PCR; TCRdb's table is partial and in-frame only. The data show under 8,000 clones, 92% seen once. The source was PBMCs, collected approximately 1,300 days after allogeneic stem cell transplant with posttransplant cyclophosphamide. The source is a female patient in her 50s who received an allogeneic stem cell transplant from a related donor, was CMV-positive, and had no GVHD. These T cells may partly come from the graft donor. Both conserved end residues are part of each CDR3. Fields, in order: J gene, clone size, D gene, V gene, CDR3 protein, CDR3 DNA. The D gene is left open where the match is weak. Only part of the rows carry a size: once, few, many, or a class if the clone is expanded.

J: TRBJ2-3; size: -; D: -; V: TRBV21-1; CDR3: CASKLIGTGPPWGDTQYF; DNA: TGTGCCAGCAAACTTATCGGGACAGGACCCCCCTGGGGGGATACGCAGTATTTT
J: TRBJ2-1; size: once; D: -; V: TRBV19; CDR3: CASSDRTSGEQFF; DNA: TGTGCCAGTTCGGACAGAACCTCCGGTGAGCAGTTCTTC
J: TRBJ2-5; size: once; D: -; V: TRBV19; CDR3: CASSGALQETQYF; DNA: TGTGCCAGTAGTGGGGCACTACAAGAGACCCAGTACTTC
J: TRBJ2-3; size: -; D: TRBD2; V: TRBV5-1; CDR3: CASSSNGLAGVDTQYF; DNA: TGCGCCAGCAGCTCTAATGGACTAGCGGGAGTAGATACGCAGTATTTT
J: TRBJ1-5; size: -; D: TRBD1; V: TRBV18; CDR3: CACSQGDQPQHF; DNA: TGTGCCTGCTCCCAGGGGGATCAGCCCCAGCATTTT
J: TRBJ1-1; size: -; D: TRBD1; V: TRBV6-1; CDR3: CASIQTGGFTEAFF; DNA: TGTGCCAGCATTCAAACAGGGGGATTCACTGAAGCTTTCTTT
J: TRBJ1-5; size: once; D: -; V: TRBV27; CDR3: CASSFGNHQPQHF; DNA: TGTGCCAGCAGTTTCGGGAACCATCAGCCCCAGCATTTT
J: TRBJ2-2; size: -; D: TRBD1; V: TRBV7-7; CDR3: CASSLVGQGTGELFF; DNA: TGTGCCAGCAGCTTAGTCGGACAGGGGACCGGGGAGCTGTTTTTT
J: TRBJ1-1; size: -; D: TRBD1; V: TRBV19; CDR3: CASSKLGTANTEAFF; DNA: TGTGCCAGTAGTAAGCTCGGGACAGCGAACACTGAAGCTTTCTTT
J: TRBJ2-7; size: once; D: -; V: TRBV6-6; CDR3: CASSYRAAGSAYEQYF; DNA: TGTGCCAGCAGTTACCGGGCGGCGGGATCAGCCTACGAGCAGTACTTC